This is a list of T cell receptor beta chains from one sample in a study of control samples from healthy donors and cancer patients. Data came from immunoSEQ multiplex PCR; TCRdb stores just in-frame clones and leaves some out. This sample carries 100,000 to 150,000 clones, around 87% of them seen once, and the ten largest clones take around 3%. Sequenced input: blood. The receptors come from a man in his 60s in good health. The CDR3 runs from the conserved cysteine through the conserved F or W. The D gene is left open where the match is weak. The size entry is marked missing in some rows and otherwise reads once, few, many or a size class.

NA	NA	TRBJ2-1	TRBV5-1	TGCGCCAGCAGCATTCTGGGCGGGACCTACAATGAGCAGTTCTTC	CASSILGGTYNEQFF
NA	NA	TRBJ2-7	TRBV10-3	TGTGCCATCAGTGGCACAGTGTGGTCCTACGAGCAGTACTTC	CAISGTVWSYEQYF
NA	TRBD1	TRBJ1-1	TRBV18	TGTGCCAGCTCACCTGCAGACAGGGGCACTGAAGCTTTCTTT	CASSPADRGTEAFF
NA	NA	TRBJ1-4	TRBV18	TGTGCCAGCTCCCAAGGATCCGGGTCTAATGAAAAACTGTTTTTT	CASSQGSGSNEKLFF
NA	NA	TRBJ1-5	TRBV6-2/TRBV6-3	TGTGCCAGCAGTTATAGGGATTATCAGCCCCAGCATTTT	CASSYRDYQPQHF
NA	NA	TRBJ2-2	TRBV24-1	TGTGCCACCAGTGATGCCGGCAGGGGGGCCACGGTCGGGGAGCTGTTTTTT	CATSDAGRGATVGELFF
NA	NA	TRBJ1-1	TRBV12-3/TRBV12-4	TGTGCCAGCAGTTTGGATTTCCGGGCGGAAGCTTTCTTT	CASSLDFRAEAFF
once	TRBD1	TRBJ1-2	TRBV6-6	TGTGCCAGCAGGGGAGGACAGGACGCTGGCTACACCTTC	CASRGGQDAGYTF
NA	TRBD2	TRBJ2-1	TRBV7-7	TGTGCCAGCAGCCCCGAGACCCCCGGACTAGGAAATGAGCAGTTCTTC	CASSPETPGLGNEQFF
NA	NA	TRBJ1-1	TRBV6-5	TGTGCCAGCAGTACTCAGACAGTGAACACTGAAGCTTTCTTT	CASSTQTVNTEAFF
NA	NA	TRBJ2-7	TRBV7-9	TGTGCCAGCAGCTTAGCGGCGGGGCAGGGGCAGTACTTC	CASSLAAGQGQYF
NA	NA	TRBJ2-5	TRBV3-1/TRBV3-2	TGTGCCAGCAGCCTAAACGGACAGTCCCAAGAGACCCAGTACTTC	CASSLNGQSQETQYF
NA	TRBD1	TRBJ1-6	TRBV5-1	TGCGCCAGCAGCCGAGGGACAGGGCTTAATTCACCCCTCCACTTT	CASSRGTGLNSPLHF
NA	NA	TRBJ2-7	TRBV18	TGTGCCAGCTCACGAACAGGGTACGAGCAGTACTTC	CASSRTGYEQYF
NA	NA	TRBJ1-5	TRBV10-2	TGCGCCAGCAGTTCTACAGGTAGCAATCAGCCCCAGCATTTT	CASSSTGSNQPQHF
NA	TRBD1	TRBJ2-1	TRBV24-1	TGTGCCACCAGTGATGAGGGGACAGGGGGAGGTGGTGAGCAGTTCTTC	CATSDEGTGGGGEQFF
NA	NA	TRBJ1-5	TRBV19	TGTGCCAGCAGCCCGGGACCTCTTCAGCCCCAGCATTTT	CASSPGPLQPQHF
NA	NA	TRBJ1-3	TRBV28	TGTGCCAGCAGTTTGCTGGGGATCTCTGGAAACACCATATATTTT	CASSLLGISGNTIYF
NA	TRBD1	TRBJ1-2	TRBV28	TGTGCCAGCAGTATACTCCTGACAGGGGGCAATGGTGGCTACACCTTC	CASSILLTGGNGGYTF
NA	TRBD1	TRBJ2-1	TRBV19	TGTGCCAGCCGACAGGGGGCGGGGAATGAGCAGTTCTTC	CASRQGAGNEQFF
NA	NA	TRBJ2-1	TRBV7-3	TGTGCCAGCAGCACTCTTATCCCCGGGAGGCCGGGGGGCGATGAGCAGTTCTTC	CASSTLIPGRPGGDEQFF
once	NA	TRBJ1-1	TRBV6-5	TGTGCCAGCAAGAATCGGGACATTAACACTGAAGCTTTCTTT	CASKNRDINTEAFF